This T cell receptor (beta chain) was sequenced for a study of PD-L1 blockade in urothelial cancer. About the study: Patients' atezolizumab regimen, 1,200 mg intravenously every 3 weeks, began around 2014. Analyses used blood from 3 weeks (second dose) and 6 weeks after treatment start.

Sequenced by immunoSEQ multiplex PCR; TCRdb stores in-frame clones only, minus some. The table includes around 68,000 clones, roughly 77% detected once. Regarding time point: pretreatment peripheral blood. Urothelial carcinoma, locally advanced or metastatic, affected the patients. The receptor was derived from a man aged 70-80 years with urothelial cancer. The source material was PBMCs, sampled around atezolizumab (anti-PD-L1) treatment.

The CDR3 loop reads CASSLPLGESRNEQYF. The CDR3 DNA is TGTGCCAGCAGCCTGCCCTTAGGGGAAAGTCGCAACGAGCAGTACTTC. V and J are TRBV13 and TRBJ2-7; D is possibly TRBD1 (5 bases). Between the trimmed V and J ends, which lost 5 bases and 5 bases, there was a span of 22 bases. This CDR3 spans 16 amino acids. CDR1 is PRHDT and CDR2 is FYEKMQ in the germline V gene (reference sequence). The variable domain in full, completed from reference TRBV13 and TRBJ2-7, reads AAGVIQSPRHLIKEKRETATLKCYPIPRHDTVYWYQQGPGQDPQFLISFYEKMQSDKGSIPDRFSAQQFSDYHSELNMSSLELGDSALYFCASSLPLGESRNEQYFGPGTRLTVT.